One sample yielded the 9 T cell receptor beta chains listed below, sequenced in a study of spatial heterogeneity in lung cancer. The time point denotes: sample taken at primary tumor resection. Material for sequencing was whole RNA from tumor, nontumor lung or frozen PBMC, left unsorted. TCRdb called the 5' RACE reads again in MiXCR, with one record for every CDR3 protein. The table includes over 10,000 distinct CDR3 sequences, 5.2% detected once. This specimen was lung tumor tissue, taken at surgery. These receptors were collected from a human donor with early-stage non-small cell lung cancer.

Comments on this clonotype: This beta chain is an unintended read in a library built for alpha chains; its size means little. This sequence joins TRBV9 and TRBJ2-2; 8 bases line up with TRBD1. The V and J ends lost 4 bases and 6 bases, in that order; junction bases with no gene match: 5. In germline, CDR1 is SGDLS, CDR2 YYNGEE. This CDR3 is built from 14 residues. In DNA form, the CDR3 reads TGTGCCAGCAGCAAATGGACAGGGTCCGGGGAGCTGTTTTTT. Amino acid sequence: CASSKWTGSGELFF.

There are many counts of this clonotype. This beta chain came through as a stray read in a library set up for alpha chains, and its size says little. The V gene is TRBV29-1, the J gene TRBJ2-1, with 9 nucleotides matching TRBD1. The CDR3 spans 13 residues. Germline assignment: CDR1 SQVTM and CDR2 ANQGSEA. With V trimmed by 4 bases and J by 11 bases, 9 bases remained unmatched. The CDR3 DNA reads TGCAGCGTTGCCCCGGACAGGGGTACTAAGCAGTTCTTC. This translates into CSVAPDRGTKQFF.

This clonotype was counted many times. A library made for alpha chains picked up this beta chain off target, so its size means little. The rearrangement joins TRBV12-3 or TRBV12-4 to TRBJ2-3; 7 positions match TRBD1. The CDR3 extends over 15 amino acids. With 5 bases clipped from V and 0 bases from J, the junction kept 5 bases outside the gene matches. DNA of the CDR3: TGTGCCAGCAGTCCTACAGGGGTAAGCACAGATACGCAGTATTTT. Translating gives CASSPTGVSTDTQYF.

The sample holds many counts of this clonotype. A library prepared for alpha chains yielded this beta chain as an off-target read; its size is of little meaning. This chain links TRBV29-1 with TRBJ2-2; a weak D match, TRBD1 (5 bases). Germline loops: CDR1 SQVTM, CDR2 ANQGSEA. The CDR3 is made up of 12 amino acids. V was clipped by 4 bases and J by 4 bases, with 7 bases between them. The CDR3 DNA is TGCAGCGTTGGTAGGGGCACCGGGGAGCTGTTTTTT. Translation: CSVGRGTGELFF.

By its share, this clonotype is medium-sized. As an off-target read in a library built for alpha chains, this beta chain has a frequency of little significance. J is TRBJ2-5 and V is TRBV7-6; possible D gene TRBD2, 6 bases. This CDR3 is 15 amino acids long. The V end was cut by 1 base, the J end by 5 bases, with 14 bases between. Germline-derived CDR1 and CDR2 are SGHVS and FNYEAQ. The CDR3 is CASSLGGSGGETQYF. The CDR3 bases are TGTGCCAGCAGCTTAGGAGGGTCCGGAGGGGAGACCCAGTACTTC.

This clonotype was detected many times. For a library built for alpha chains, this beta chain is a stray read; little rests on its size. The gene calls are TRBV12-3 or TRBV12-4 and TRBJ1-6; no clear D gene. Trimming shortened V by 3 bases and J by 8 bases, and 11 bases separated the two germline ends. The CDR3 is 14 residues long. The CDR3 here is CASSFGGGDSPLHF. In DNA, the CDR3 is TGTGCCAGCAGTTTCGGCGGTGGGGATTCACCCCTCCACTTT.

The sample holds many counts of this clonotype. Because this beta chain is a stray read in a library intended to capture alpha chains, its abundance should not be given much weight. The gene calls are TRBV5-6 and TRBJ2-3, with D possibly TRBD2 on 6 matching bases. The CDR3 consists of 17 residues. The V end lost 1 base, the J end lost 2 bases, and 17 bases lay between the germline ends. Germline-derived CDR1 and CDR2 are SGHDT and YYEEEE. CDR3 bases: TGTGCCAGCAGCTTGTTCGGGGCTAGCGCAGACACAGATACGCAGTATTTT. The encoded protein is CASSLFGASADTDTQYF.

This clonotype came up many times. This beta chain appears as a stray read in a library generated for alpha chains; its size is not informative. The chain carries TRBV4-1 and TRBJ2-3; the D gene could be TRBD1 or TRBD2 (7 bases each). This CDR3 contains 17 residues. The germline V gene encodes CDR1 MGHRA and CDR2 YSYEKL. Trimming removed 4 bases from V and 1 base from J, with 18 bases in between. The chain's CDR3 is CASSPRGGGGRTDTQYF. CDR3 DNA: TGCGCCAGCAGCCCGCGAGGGGGCGGGGGTCGCACAGATACGCAGTATTTT.

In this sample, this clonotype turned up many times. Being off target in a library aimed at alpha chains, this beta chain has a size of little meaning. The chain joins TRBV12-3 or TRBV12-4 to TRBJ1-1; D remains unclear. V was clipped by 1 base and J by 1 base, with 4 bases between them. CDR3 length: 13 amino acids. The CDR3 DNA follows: TGTGCCAGCAGTTTAGGCCCGAACACTGAAGCTTTCTTT. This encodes CASSLGPNTEAFF.